The clone carrying this TCR beta chain has just a few counts. Its specificity is unknown. The authors ran the immunoSEQ assay, v3.0, at survey level. Some clones are missing from TCRdb's copy, which holds only in-frame ones; the method was immunoSEQ multiplex PCR. This table holds tens of thousands of clones, 80% found once. This specimen belongs to a study of long-term antiretroviral therapy in people with HIV. At the level of the study: The 2015 immediate-ART recommendation was preceded by the earliest samples by about a decade. The study's findings and limits: With ART, diversity went up but was still lower than in transplant donor controls.

The ends were cut back, 8 bases at V and 3 bases at J, with 11 bases in the middle. This CDR3 has 13 residues. The germline V gene encodes CDR1 SNHLY and CDR2 FYNNEI. The sequence was obtained from a woman aged 25 to 45 with HIV. Sequences were derived from unsorted PBMCs, sampled 2.9 years after starting antiretroviral therapy. The chain recombines TRBV2 with TRBJ1-5; perhaps TRBD1 as D (6 bases). In DNA form, the CDR3 reads TGTGCCAGCTCCACAGGGATCAATCAGCCCCAGCATTTT. Amino acids: CASSTGINQPQHF.